Ten or more counts support the clone carrying this T cell receptor beta chain. No antigen is known for it. These data are taken from a study of T-cell reconstitution after alpha-beta-depleted transplantation in children. Overall study results and limits: Surviving recipient T cells and thymic progenitors produced the high day-60 TCRbeta diversity seen in some patients.

Unique molecular identifiers were built into the TCRbeta library. One entry per CDR3 protein, called by TCRdb with MiXCR from the PCR reads. The top ten hold around 4.1% of the sample, which has about 200,000 distinct CDR3 sequences, 5% to 7.5% seen once. The starting material was PBMCs, obtained before TCRalphabeta/CD19-depleted stem cell transplant. The receptor was derived from a girl less than two years old with combined immunodeficiency, due to receive a stem cell transplant.

The CDR3 DNA is TGTGCCAGCAGTGAAATGCGGAATTCACCCCTCCACTTT. Translated, it gives CASSEMRNSPLHF. The rearrangement links TRBV2 to TRBJ1-6, with D unclear. Trimming took 2 bases from V and 7 from J, leaving 6 bases between them. This CDR3 is 13 amino acids long. From germline, CDR1 is SNHLY and CDR2 FYNNEI.